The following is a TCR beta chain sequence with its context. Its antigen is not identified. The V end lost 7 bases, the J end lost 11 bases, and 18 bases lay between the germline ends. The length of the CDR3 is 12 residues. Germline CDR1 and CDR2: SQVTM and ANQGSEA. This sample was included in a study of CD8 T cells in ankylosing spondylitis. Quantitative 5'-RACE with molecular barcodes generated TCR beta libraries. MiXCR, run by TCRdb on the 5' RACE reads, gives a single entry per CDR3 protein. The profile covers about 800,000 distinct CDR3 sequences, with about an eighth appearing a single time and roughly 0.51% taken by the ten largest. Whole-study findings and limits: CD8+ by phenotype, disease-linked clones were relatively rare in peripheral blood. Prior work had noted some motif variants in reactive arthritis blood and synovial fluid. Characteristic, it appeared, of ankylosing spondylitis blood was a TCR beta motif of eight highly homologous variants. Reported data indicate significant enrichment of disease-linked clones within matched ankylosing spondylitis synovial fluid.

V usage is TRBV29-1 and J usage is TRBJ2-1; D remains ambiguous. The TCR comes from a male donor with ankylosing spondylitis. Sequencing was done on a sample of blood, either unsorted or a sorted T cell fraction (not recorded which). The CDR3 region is CSASRATLKQFF. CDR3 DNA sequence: TGCAGCGCCAGCCGGGCCACCTTGAAGCAGTTCTTC.